The rows below give T cell receptor beta chains drawn from one sample of a study of OX40 agonist ivuxolimab in advanced cancers. Data came from immunoSEQ multiplex PCR; TCRdb stores just in-frame clones and leaves some out. The table has 98,000 or so clones, 75% to 95% seen once. Sequencing used CD4+ or CD8+ T cells sorted from blood, obtained in a trial of the OX40 agonist ivuxolimab. These TCRs come from an adult with an advanced solid tumor such as melanoma, head and neck, liver or kidney cancer. The CDR3 runs from the conserved cysteine through the conserved F or W. The D gene is left open where the match is weak. Size is stated for part of the rows, as once, few or many counts, or as a class when the clone is expanded.

clone size	J gene	V gene	D gene	CDR3 DNA	CDR3 protein
NA	TRBJ1-1	TRBV10-3	NA	TGTGCCCTCAAGGTCGGACTGAACACTGAAGCTTTCTTT	CALKVGLNTEAFF
once	TRBJ2-3	TRBV18	TRBD2	TGTGCCAGCTCACCACCAGGACTAGCGGGAGGGCCGGGGGATACGCAGTATTTT	CASSPPGLAGGPGDTQYF
NA	TRBJ1-4	TRBV4-1	TRBD1	TGCGCCAGCAGACGACAGGGGATCTTGCGTGAAAAACTGTTTTTT	CASRRQGILREKLFF
NA	TRBJ2-7	TRBV7-8	NA	TGTGCCAGCAGCTATGGCAGGTCCTACGAGCAGTACTTC	CASSYGRSYEQYF
NA	TRBJ2-3	TRBV19	NA	TGTGCCAGTAGTATAGATGGCACAGATACGCAGTATTTT	CASSIDGTDTQYF
NA	TRBJ1-1	TRBV28	NA	TGTGCCAGCAGTTCCCGGGCCTTTAACACTGAAGCTTTCTTT	CASSSRAFNTEAFF
NA	TRBJ2-3	TRBV2	NA	TGTGCCAGCAGTGAAGAGGCAGATACGCAGTATTTT	CASSEEADTQYF
once	TRBJ2-1	TRBV7-9	TRBD2	TGTGCCAGCAGCAGTAGCGGGAGGGCTGCGTTCTTC	CASSSSGRAAFF
NA	TRBJ2-1	TRBV18	NA	TGTGCCAGCTCACCTGGCCGAATCCTCCAGCATGAGCAGTTCTTC	CASSPGRILQHEQFF
NA	TRBJ1-2	TRBV30	NA	TGTGCCTGGAGGTACGGGGGTAACTATGGCTACACCTTC	CAWRYGGNYGYTF
NA	TRBJ2-7	TRBV5-1	NA	TGCGCCAGCAGCCCTCAGGACACCGCCTACGAGCAGTACTTC	CASSPQDTAYEQYF
once	TRBJ1-1	TRBV7-2	NA	TGTGCCAGCAGCCCTAACGGGGGGTGGAACACTGAAGCTTTCTTT	CASSPNGGWNTEAFF
NA	TRBJ1-5	TRBV5-1	TRBD1	TGCGCCAGCAGCGAACTTCCGGGACAGACCAATCAGCCCCAGCATTTT	CASSELPGQTNQPQHF
NA	TRBJ2-3	TRBV5-1	TRBD2	TGCGCCAGCAGCTTGGGTAGCGGGAGCGGGGCAGATACGCAGTATTTT	CASSLGSGSGADTQYF
NA	TRBJ1-4	TRBV18	NA	TGTGCCAGCTCATTAGAATCAGACCAAAAACTGTTTTTT	CASSLESDQKLFF
NA	TRBJ1-3	TRBV7-2	NA	TGTGCCAGCTCTCCCACTGGAAACACCATATATTTT	CASSPTGNTIYF
NA	TRBJ2-3	TRBV5-6	NA	TGTGCCAGCAGTCAGTTCCGGGGTACGCAGTATTTT	CASSQFRGTQYF
NA	TRBJ1-2	TRBV29-1	NA	TGCAGCGTTGAAGACAGGGGCTCTGGCTACACCTTC	CSVEDRGSGYTF
NA	TRBJ2-5	TRBV25-1	NA	TGTGCCAGCAGTGGCTTTGGGGGCGGAACTCCCCTAGGGACCCAGTACTTC	CASSGFGGGTPLGTQYF
NA	TRBJ2-1	TRBV6-5	NA	TGTGCCAGCACCACCCCCAACGACCGAAAGCAGTTCTTC	CASTTPNDRKQFF
NA	TRBJ2-2	TRBV5-4	NA	TGTGCCAGCAGTCAGGCGCGGGGCCCCACCGGGGAGCTGTTTTTT	CASSQARGPTGELFF
NA	TRBJ2-7	TRBV28	NA	TGTGCCAGCAGTTTAGGTCAGCCTTACGAGCAGTACTTC	CASSLGQPYEQYF
NA	TRBJ2-1	TRBV23-1	TRBD2	TGCGCCAGCAGTCAATTCAGGGTACTAGCGATCGATGAGCAGTTCTTC	CASSQFRVLAIDEQFF
NA	TRBJ2-5	TRBV7-8	NA	TGTGCCAGCAGCCCCAAACAGGACGAGGAGACCCAGTACTTC	CASSPKQDEETQYF
NA	TRBJ2-1	TRBV6-1	NA	TGTGCCAGCAGTGTTGAAGGGTCGTTAGGGGAGCAGTTCTTC	CASSVEGSLGEQFF
once	TRBJ2-3	TRBV5-4	TRBD2	TGTGCCAGCAGCTCGGGACTAGCGGGAGGGACAGATACGCAGTATTTT	CASSSGLAGGTDTQYF